This T cell receptor beta chain is drawn from a study of shared clonotypes between healthy human individuals. On the study more broadly: Donors were a couple of women and three men aged 18 to 49. Study findings and constraints: Sampling included only blood; tissue repertoires likely differ. On the whole, naive subsets had larger estimated richness than memory subsets had.

Method: immunoSEQ multiplex PCR; TCRdb's copy keeps in-frame clones and lacks some. Of around 2.1 million clones detected, about 92% appear once; the ten largest clones hold about 1.5%. The naive CD8 fraction comprised CD45RO-negative cells positively selected for CCR7 and excluded terminally differentiated effector memory CD45RA+ cells. About this clone itself: Its antigen is still unknown.

There are 17 residues in the CDR3. The germline V gene has CDR1 MDHEN and CDR2 SYDVKM. The ends lost 5 bases at V and 2 bases at J; junction bases unmatched: 7. The TCR comes from a man between 18 and 35 years old in good health. Some clones in this sample may be carry-over from other donors' samples. The sequenced material came from naive CD8+ T cells from PBMCs. V gene TRBV28 combines with J gene TRBJ2-3, with TRBD2 matching over 13 bases. The CDR3 reads CASSKRTSGRTTDTQYF. For the CDR3, the DNA is TGTGCCAGCAGTAAACGGACTAGCGGGAGAACCACAGATACGCAGTATTTT.